Below, one T cell receptor beta chain is given with its context. The data belong to a study of blood T cell repertoires in COVID-19. Trimming stripped 1 base from V and 4 bases from J, with 13 bases between. The CDR3 covers 15 residues. Per the germline V gene, CDR1 is SGHDT and CDR2 is YYEEEE. Ages ranged from roughly 18 to 100 years, with residence in fewer than 25 US areas. Researchers sorted participants into cohorts using their self-reported clinical history. TCRdb keeps only in-frame clones here, not all; method: immunoSEQ multiplex PCR. The sample lists about 140,000 clones; less than 90% were seen once.

The sequenced sample was PBMCs or T cells enriched from blood (not recorded which). This receptor was taken from a man aged 40-55 years with acute COVID-19. The rearrangement joins TRBV5-6 to TRBJ2-3, with D tentatively TRBD2 (6 bases). The CDR3 sequence: CASSLRRDGADTQYF. The CDR3 DNA reads TGTGCCAGCAGCTTGAGGAGGGACGGAGCAGATACGCAGTATTTT.